Listed here are 18 T cell receptor beta chains from one sample, sequenced in a study of T cell responses to AZD1222 COVID-19 vaccine. This table comes from immunoSEQ multiplex PCR, and its TCRdb copy is limited to in-frame clones, with some not included. The sample consists of some 120,000 clones, over 90% of them appearing once. Material: peripheral blood, obtained on day 0 of AZD1222 vaccination. The source is an adult in good health.

The CDR3 reads CASSADRVEVGNQPQHF. The CDR3, as DNA: TGTGCCAGCAGTGCTGACAGGGTTGAGGTAGGGAATCAGCCCCAGCATTTT. V and J are TRBV6-2 or TRBV6-3 and TRBJ1-5, with 7 bases that match TRBD1. Germline V gene sequence: CDR1 MNHEY, CDR2 SVGEGT. Trimming removed 5 bases from V and 4 bases from J; junction bases left unmatched: 14. CDR3 length: 17 amino acids.

This clone was seen only once. The chain combines TRBV4-1 with TRBJ1-1, with D perhaps matching TRBD1 (5 bases). CDR1 is MGHRA and CDR2 is YSYEKL in the germline V gene. V dropped 4 bases and J dropped 1 base, with 16 bases sitting between them. The CDR3 sequence is 16 residues long. The CDR3 is CASSRQRVGGNTEAFF. In DNA form, the CDR3 reads TGCGCCAGCAGCCGTCAACGGGTCGGGGGGAACACTGAAGCTTTCTTT.

The chain uses TRBV4-1 and TRBJ2-2, with D possibly matching TRBD1 (5 bases). The V end was cut by 0 bases, the J end by 2 bases, with 10 bases between. The V gene's germline CDR1 is MGHRA and CDR2 YSYEKL. CDR3 length: 16 amino acids. The CDR3: CASSQDAGINTGELFF. The CDR3 bases are TGCGCCAGCAGCCAAGATGCAGGGATAAACACCGGGGAGCTGTTTTTT.

The genes are TRBV6-1 and TRBJ2-1; 10 bases are shared with TRBD2. The CDR3 spans 16 residues. Germline lookup yields CDR1 MNHNS and CDR2 SASEGT. Germline trimming cut 4 bases from V and 8 bases from J; bases unmatched to any gene: 11. The CDR3 sequence: CASSGLAGVPWDEQFF. In DNA, the CDR3 is TGTGCCAGCAGTGGCCTAGCGGGGGTCCCATGGGATGAGCAGTTCTTC.

The genes are TRBV9 and TRBJ1-4; D remains ambiguous. The CDR3 contains 15 residues. The V end was cut by 4 bases, the J end by 8 bases, with 18 bases between. Germline loops: CDR1 SGDLS, CDR2 YYNGEE. The CDR3, as DNA: TGTGCCAGCAGCCCCCGGACGGCCACCGACGAAAAACTGTTTTTT. It translates to CASSPRTATDEKLFF. The full variable domain, its missing parts supplied by reference TRBV9 and TRBJ1-4, is DSGVTQTPKHLITATGQRVTLRCSPRSGDLSVYWYQQSLDQGLQFLIQYYNGEERAKGNILERFSAQQFPDLHSELNLSSLELGDSALYFCASSPRTATDEKLFFGSGTQLSVL.

This sequence joins TRBV3-1 (or the pseudogene TRBV3-2) and TRBJ2-5; possibly TRBD1 or TRBD2 for D (5 bases each). Looked up from germline, CDR1 is LGHDT and CDR2 is YNNKEL (reference sequence). Trimming cost V 0 bases and J 2 bases, with 10 bases left between them. The CDR3 totals 15 residues. The CDR3 nucleotides read TGTGCCAGCAGCCAAGAGACAGAGGGTCAAGAGACCCAGTACTTC. It encodes CASSQETEGQETQYF.

The chain couples TRBV7-2 to TRBJ1-5; TRBD1 matches 10 bases. The J segment lost 5 bases and the V segment lost 1 base, leaving 2 bases of the junction unmatched. The CDR3 runs to 15 residues. Germline CDR1 reads SGHTA; CDR2 reads FQGNSA. The CDR3 nucleotides read TGTGCCAGCAGCTTAGGACAGGGGGCGGATCAGCCCCAGCATTTT. This gives the protein CASSLGQGADQPQHF.

The chain employs TRBV27 and TRBJ1-2; 8 nucleotides match TRBD1. CDR3 length equals 13 residues. The V gene's germline CDR1 is MNHEY and CDR2 SMNVEV (reference sequence). The V segment lost 4 bases and the J segment 8 bases; nucleotides outside the gene matches: 6. CDR3 loop: CASSYSDRGGYTF. The CDR3 region has the DNA TGTGCCAGCAGTTATTCCGACAGGGGCGGCTACACCTTC.

The V and J genes are TRBV29-1 and TRBJ2-3, with TRBD2 matching over 8 bases. CDR3 length: 17 residues. In germline, CDR1 is SQVTM, CDR2 ANQGSEA. J lost 3 bases, V lost 4 bases, and 15 bases had no gene match. CDR3 sequence (DNA): TGCAGCGTTGCTGTAGCGGGGTTCCCGATTGGGACAGATACGCAGTATTTT. Translated, it gives CSVAVAGFPIGTDTQYF.

This chain links TRBV18 with TRBJ1-5, with 7 bases that match TRBD1. Trimming took 3 bases from V and 1 from J; bases not matched to a gene: 6. The CDR3 contains 16 residues. Germline V gene data show CDR1 as KGHSH and CDR2 as LQKENI. The DNA of the CDR3 is TGTGCCAGCTCACCGGTGCAGGGGGAGAGCAATCAGCCCCAGCATTTT. Protein: CASSPVQGESNQPQHF.

This chain links TRBV11-2 with TRBJ1-1, with D possibly matching TRBD1 (6 bases). V was pared by 1 base and J by 1 base, with 13 bases between. The CDR3 sequence is 16 residues long. Germline CDR1 is SGHAT and CDR2 is FQNNGV. The CDR3 protein is CASSLAGAPPNTEAFF. The CDR3 coding sequence is TGTGCCAGCAGCTTAGCAGGGGCTCCCCCGAACACTGAAGCTTTCTTT.

The sample holds a few counts of this clone. The V and J genes are TRBV12-5 and TRBJ2-7, with a weak D call TRBD1 (5 bases). V was shortened by 4 bases and J by 0 bases, with 10 bases between the two germline ends. This CDR3 is built from 14 residues. The germline V gene encodes CDR1 LGHNT and CDR2 FRNRAP. The CDR3 is CASGWGTSSYEQYF. Here the CDR3 DNA reads TGTGCTAGTGGTTGGGGCACCAGCTCCTACGAGCAGTACTTC.

The CDR3 DNA sequence: TGTGCCAGCAGCTTAGGAGTCGTCTATGAGCAGTTCTTC. Protein product: CASSLGVVYEQFF. The V gene is TRBV11-3, the J gene TRBJ2-1; no definite D call. CDR1 SGHNT and CDR2 YENEEA come from the germline V gene. The CDR3 contains 13 residues. Between the trimmed V and J ends, which lost 1 base and 8 bases, there was a span of 9 bases.

The chain is built from TRBV3-1 (or the pseudogene TRBV3-2) and TRBJ1-1; D gene uncertain. Looked up from germline, CDR1 is LGHDT and CDR2 is YNNKEL (reference sequence). The CDR3 has 12 amino acids. Trimming removed 1 base at V and 1 base at J, with 1 base between. DNA of the CDR3: TGTGCCAGCAGCCAAGCGAACACTGAAGCTTTCTTT. Amino acids: CASSQANTEAFF.

This chain connects TRBV5-1 to TRBJ1-6; maybe TRBD1 (6 bases). Trimming removed 7 bases from V and 5 bases from J, with 10 bases in between. The CDR3 runs 13 residues. Germline V gene data show CDR1 as SGHRS and CDR2 as YFSETQ. CDR3: CASGGQDNSPLHF. The CDR3 DNA reads as TGCGCCAGCGGGGGGCAGGATAATTCACCCCTCCACTTT.

J is TRBJ1-2 and V is TRBV7-9; no reliable D call. Per the germline V gene, CDR1 is SEHNR and CDR2 is FQNEAQ (reference sequence). V was cut by 5 bases and J by 5 bases, with 12 bases left in between. The CDR3 has 13 residues. This chain's CDR3 is CASSPVIEYGYTF. The CDR3, as DNA: TGTGCCAGCAGCCCAGTCATAGAATATGGCTACACCTTC. The full variable domain, completed using reference TRBV7-9 and TRBJ1-2, is DTGVSQNPRHKITKRGQNVTFRCDPISEHNRLYWYRQTLGQGPEFLTYFQNEAQLEKSRLLSDRFSAERPKGSFSTLEIQRTEQGDSAMYLCASSPVIEYGYTFGSGTRLTVV.

The chain combines TRBV18 with TRBJ2-3; TRBD1 aligns across 7 bases. The germline V gene has CDR1 KGHSH and CDR2 LQKENI. The CDR3 loop spans 15 amino acids. V lost 5 bases to trimming and J lost 2 bases; unmatched junction nucleotides: 7. For the CDR3, the DNA is TGTGCCAGCTCAGCCGGGACAGACCACACAGATACGCAGTATTTT. It is translated as CASSAGTDHTDTQYF.

The chain has TRBV27 and TRBJ1-6; the match to TRBD1 covers 9 bases. The CDR3 sequence is 16 residues long. V lost 7 bases, J lost 5 bases, and 9 bases stayed unmatched. CDR1 is MNHEY and CDR2 is SMNVEV in the germline V gene (reference sequence). This CDR3 is CASTRTDRGNNSPLHF. The CDR3 nucleotides read TGTGCCAGCACCCGGACGGACAGGGGTAATAATTCACCCCTCCACTTT.